These 10 T cell receptor beta chains came from one sample sequenced in a study of T cell responses to AZD1222 COVID-19 vaccine. The protocol was immunoSEQ multiplex PCR, while the TCRdb copy is restricted to in-frame clones and leaves out a portion. The data contain over 150,000 clones, approximately 86% of them seen just once; the ten biggest clones take up 0.4% to 0.5%. The sequencing here drew on peripheral blood, taken on day 0 of AZD1222 vaccination. Receptors were obtained from an adult in good health.

The rearrangement joins TRBV28 to TRBJ2-7, with D possibly matching TRBD1 (6 bases). The CDR3 extends over 15 amino acids. The V end was cut by 1 base, the J end by 5 bases, with 15 bases between. Germline CDR1 MDHEN, CDR2 SYDVKM. CDR3 protein: CASSLSRTVPNEQYF. In DNA, the CDR3 is TGTGCCAGCAGTTTATCTCGGACAGTTCCTAACGAGCAGTACTTC.

The chain uses TRBV9 and TRBJ2-2, with D unclear. Germline V gives CDR1 SGDLS, CDR2 YYNGEE. The CDR3 spans 12 residues. The V end lost 0 bases, the J end lost 7 bases, and 4 bases lay between the germline ends. The CDR3 coding sequence is TGTGCCAGCAGCGTAGTAAACGGGGAGCTGTTTTTT. Translating gives CASSVVNGELFF.

Written as DNA, the CDR3 is TGTGCCAGCAGCTTCTCCAACTCTGGAAACACCATATATTTT. This sequence encodes CASSFSNSGNTIYF. The chain carries TRBV11-2 and TRBJ1-3; D not resolved. The germline gives CDR1 SGHAT, CDR2 FQNNGV. V shed 3 bases and J shed 0 bases, with 6 bases lying between them. This CDR3 region has 14 residues.

This chain links TRBV4-3 with TRBJ2-7, with D perhaps TRBD1 or TRBD2 (5 bases each). CDR3 length equals 14 residues. V dropped 0 bases and J dropped 7 bases, with 13 bases sitting between them. From germline, CDR1 is LGHNA and CDR2 YSLEER. In DNA, the CDR3 is TGCGCCAGCAGCCAAGATTCCACAGGCGGGGAGCAGTACTTC. This sequence encodes CASSQDSTGGEQYF.

This chain connects TRBV2 to TRBJ2-2, with TRBD2 identical over 7 bases. J was trimmed by 2 bases and V by 4 bases; bases with no gene match: 1. Germline CDR1 is SNHLY and CDR2 is FYNNEI. The CDR3 extends over 14 amino acids. CDR3 in DNA: TGTGCCAGCAGTGCGGGGGGAAACACCGGGGAGCTGTTTTTT. Its protein is CASSAGGNTGELFF.

The chain links TRBV19 to TRBJ1-5; no firm D call. Germline loops: CDR1 LNHDA, CDR2 SQIVND (reference sequence). The CDR3 has 13 amino acids. V lost 1 base to trimming and J lost 1 base, with 2 bases between them. CDR3 loop: CASSIASNQPQHF. For the CDR3, the DNA is TGTGCCAGTAGTATAGCCAGCAATCAGCCCCAGCATTTT.

The chain recombines TRBV24-1 with TRBJ1-2, with D unresolved. The CDR3 runs 13 residues. Trimming took off 10 bases at V and 1 base at J, with 12 bases between the two ends. Germline V CDR1 and CDR2: KGHDR, SFDVKD. The CDR3 DNA sequence: TGTGCCACTTCCCTTTCGAATAACTATGGCTACACCTTC. Protein: CATSLSNNYGYTF.

V is TRBV9 and J is TRBJ2-7; tentative D call: TRBD2 (5 bases). The CDR3 is made up of 15 amino acids. Germline CDR1 and CDR2: SGDLS and YYNGEE. V gave up 1 base and J gave up 3 bases, with 14 bases separating them. The CDR3 region has the DNA TGTGCCAGCAGCGTAAGTTGGAACGGGAACTACGAGCAGTACTTC. Translating gives CASSVSWNGNYEQYF.

The chain uses TRBV10-3 and TRBJ1-2; 11 nucleotides match TRBD1. CDR3 length equals 13 residues. CDR1 is ENHRY and CDR2 is SYGVKD in the germline V gene. V shed 6 bases and J 3 bases; nucleotides not matched to a gene: 0. In DNA form, the CDR3 reads TGTGCCATCAGGGGACAGGGGGACTATGGCTACACCTTC. This translates into CAIRGQGDYGYTF.

V and J are TRBV28 and TRBJ2-1, with 7 bases that match TRBD2. This CDR3 comprises 15 residues. Germline assignment: CDR1 MDHEN and CDR2 SYDVKM. Trimming cost V 1 base and J 1 base; bases outside gene matches: 1. This CDR3 reads CASSLFSGSYNEQFF. The DNA for the CDR3 is TGTGCCAGCAGTTTATTTAGCGGGTCCTACAATGAGCAGTTCTTC.